The 27 T cell receptor beta chains given below trace back to one sample, sequenced in a study of post-analysis software for immune sequencing data (dated by TCRdb to about 2015). Results the study describes overall, beyond this receptor: Several TRBV segments, including TRBV5-6, TRBV5-1 and TRBV20-1, were significantly more frequent in patients than controls.

Library preparation was by PCR. Sequencing was carried out with an Illumina HiSeq 2500. Unique molecular identifiers were incorporated into TCR beta cDNA libraries to reduce PCR and sequencing biases. TCRdb cleaned the public reads at Q25 with fastp, built clones with MiXCR and kept in-frame beta chains. Entries that share a CDR3 protein sequence are merged under the most common genes and DNA. This sample lists about 800,000 distinct CDR3 sequences; 30% were detected once. Together, the top ten hold roughly 0.57% of the sample. These TCRs are of unknown antigen specificity. Sample: blood. These receptors were taken from a girl aged 5-17 years with multiple sclerosis.

The chain employs TRBV2 and TRBJ1-2; 8 bases agree with TRBD1. The CDR3 spans 14 residues. Germline CDR1 and CDR2: SNHLY and FYNNEI. Trimming removed 3 bases from V and 8 bases from J; junction bases left unmatched: 8. The CDR3 nucleotides are TGTGCCAGCAGTGACCCGACAGGGGCTTACGGCTACACCTTC. It translates to CASSDPTGAYGYTF.

Note on this clonotype: The conserved final phenylalanine or tryptophan is absent from the CDR3, which likely points to a read error. The genes are TRBV3-1 and TRBJ1-1, with D possibly being TRBD1 (6 bases). Trimming shortened V by 4 bases and J by 1 base, and 10 bases separated the two germline ends. This CDR3 has 14 amino acids. Germline V CDR1 and CDR2: LGHDT, YNNKEL (reference sequence). Here the CDR3 reads CASSPWDTNTEAFL. The CDR3 nucleotides are TGTGCCAGCAGCCCCTGGGACACGAACACTGAAGCTTTCTTG.

The rearrangement links TRBV5-1 to TRBJ2-1; D call uncertain. The J call is uncertain, as TRBJ2-7 better fits the DNA end. The CDR3 is 12 residues long. From germline, CDR1 is SGHRS and CDR2 YFSETQ. This chain's CDR3 is CASSPDYNEQYF. CDR3 DNA: TGCGCCAGCAGCCCCGATTACAATGAGCAGTACTTC.

This clonotype has just a few counts. The chain couples TRBV20-1 to TRBJ1-2; 7 nucleotides line up with TRBD1. This CDR3 contains 13 residues. Trimming took 7 bases from V and 4 from J; bases not matched to a gene: 9. Germline CDR1 reads DFQATT; CDR2 reads SNEGSKA (reference sequence). CDR3 in DNA: TGCAGTGGAGGGGTGGGACAGTTCTATGGCTACACCTTC. Amino acids: CSGGVGQFYGYTF.

The J gene is TRBJ2-5, the V gene TRBV20-1; either TRBD1 or TRBD2 may fit D (6 bases each). Germline loops: CDR1 DFQATT, CDR2 SNEGSKA (reference sequence). This CDR3 region has 15 residues. V was clipped by 6 bases and J by 5 bases, with 22 bases between them. CDR3 sequence (DNA): TGCAGTGCCCAAATGGGGGGCAGGCCAGTGGAGACCCAGTACTTC. This encodes CSAQMGGRPVETQYF.

This clonotype was observed a handful of times. The chain couples TRBV6-5 to TRBJ2-7; D is perhaps TRBD1 (7 bases). The V gene's germline CDR1 is MNHEY and CDR2 SVGAGI. Trimming shortened V by 0 bases and J by 3 bases, and 24 bases separated the two germline ends. CDR3 length: 19 amino acids. The DNA for the CDR3 is TGTGCCAGCAGTTACTCCACTCCACGGCCAGGGGGGTCCATCTACGAGCAGTACTTC. Protein: CASSYSTPRPGGSIYEQYF.

This clonotype has at least ten counts. The gene calls are TRBV4-3 and TRBJ2-5; D perhaps matches TRBD2 (5 bases). The better agreement between TRBJ2-7 and the DNA end casts doubt on the J call. This CDR3 is built from 13 residues. Germline V gene data show CDR1 as LGHNA and CDR2 as YSLEER. CDR3 coding DNA: TGCGCCAGCAGCCAAGGGAGGCATTACGAGCAGTACTTC. Translation gives CASSQGRHYEQYF.

A few counts support this clonotype. In DNA form, the CDR3 reads TGTGCCAGCAGCTTTGTGGGTGTGGAGACCCAGTACTTC. Encoded protein: CASSFVGVETQYF. The chain has TRBV5-5 and TRBJ2-5; D ambiguous. The CDR3 runs to 13 residues. With 2 bases removed from V and 5 bases from J, the gap between germline ends came to 10 bases. Germline CDR1 reads SGHKS; CDR2 reads YYEKEE (reference sequence).

This chain uses TRBV2 with TRBJ2-7; weak D call: TRBD1 (7 bases). Germline CDR1 SNHLY, CDR2 FYNNEI. This CDR3 has 14 residues. The ends were cut back, 6 bases at V and 2 bases at J, with 14 bases in the middle. The CDR3 nucleotides are TGTGCCAGCAGGCGGGACAGCGCAACCTACGAGCAGTACTTC. Translated: CASRRDSATYEQYF.

In this sample, this clonotype turned up a few times. This chain links TRBV28 with TRBJ1-6, with D possibly TRBD1 on 6 matching bases. CDR3 length: 15 amino acids. V was cut by 6 bases and J by 8 bases, with 17 bases left in between. Germline CDR1 MDHEN, CDR2 SYDVKM. The CDR3 loop reads CASRNAGTTHSPLHF. CDR3 sequence (DNA): TGTGCCAGCAGAAACGCCGGGACAACGCATTCACCCCTCCACTTT.

The chain has TRBV28 and TRBJ2-1; D could derive from TRBD1 or TRBD2 (5 bases each). V lost 1 base and J 7 bases, leaving 14 bases between the germline ends. Germline V gene sequence: CDR1 MDHEN, CDR2 SYDVKM. The CDR3 has 15 amino acids. The CDR3 loop is CASSLSQGRRNEQFF. The CDR3 nucleotides read TGTGCCAGCAGTTTATCGCAGGGAAGGAGGAATGAGCAGTTCTTC.

The rearrangement uses TRBV7-8 and TRBJ2-4; D not resolved. Between the trimmed V and J ends, which lost 0 bases and 6 bases, there was a span of 9 bases. The CDR3 loop spans 14 amino acids. Looked up from germline, CDR1 is SGHVS and CDR2 is FQNEAQ. The CDR3 reads CASSLASDGNIQYF. CDR3 bases: TGTGCCAGCAGCTTAGCCTCGGACGGAAACATTCAGTACTTC.

This clonotype was observed many times. The chain recombines TRBV6-6 with TRBJ2-7; D unresolved. Germline values: CDR1 MNHNY, CDR2 SVGAGI (reference sequence). The germline V and J ends were trimmed by 0 bases and 4 bases, with 4 bases remaining between them. There are 12 residues in the CDR3. CDR3 residues: CASSYSEYEQYF. CDR3 bases: TGTGCCAGCAGTTACTCAGAATACGAGCAGTACTTC.

The chain couples TRBV20-1 to TRBJ1-2, with TRBD1 matching 8 bases. J was trimmed by 7 bases and V by 8 bases; bases with no gene match: 6. This CDR3 region has 11 residues. Germline V gene sequence: CDR1 DFQATT, CDR2 SNEGSKA (reference sequence). The CDR3 reads CSTWDRPGYTF. For the CDR3, the DNA is TGCAGTACTTGGGACAGGCCTGGCTACACCTTC.

This chain connects TRBV29-1 to TRBJ2-3; 8 bases are a match to TRBD2. The length of the CDR3 is 17 residues. The germline gives CDR1 SQVTM, CDR2 ANQGSEA. V lost 1 base to trimming and J lost 4 bases; unmatched junction nucleotides: 13. CDR3 bases: TGCAGCGTTGAAGGGGTAACGCGCGGGGGGCGGGCAGATACGCAGTATTTT. Protein product: CSVEGVTRGGRADTQYF.

The chain joins TRBV10-3 to TRBJ1-1; D remains unclear. Germline-derived CDR1 and CDR2 are ENHRY and SYGVKD. The CDR3 sequence is 14 residues long. Trimming removed 3 bases from V and 0 bases from J, with 8 bases in between. The CDR3 region has the DNA TGTGCCATCAGTGAAGGTCCCGTGAACACTGAAGCTTTCTTT. Translated: CAISEGPVNTEAFF.

This clonotype was counted a few times. This chain joins TRBV18 and TRBJ2-7, with unresolved D. Germline V CDR1 and CDR2: KGHSH, LQKENI. Between the trimmed V and J ends, which lost 4 bases and 7 bases, there was a span of 14 bases. The CDR3 sequence is 13 residues long. The CDR3 loop reads CASSLKVRWEQYF. CDR3 DNA sequence: TGTGCCAGCTCACTAAAGGTTAGATGGGAGCAGTACTTC.

The V and J genes are TRBV7-2 and TRBJ2-3; 12 nucleotides line up with TRBD2. The CDR3 loop spans 23 amino acids. The junction had 21 bases not matched to a gene; V was cut back by 0 bases and J by 2 bases. CDR1 and CDR2 (germline): SGHTA, FQGNSA. In DNA form, the CDR3 reads TGTGCCAGCAGCTTAGCTGATTTTCGGTCGGGTTGGACTAGCGGGATTATCACAGATACGCAGTATTTT. Translation gives CASSLADFRSGWTSGIITDTQYF.

This clonotype was recorded once. This sequence joins TRBV6-1 and TRBJ2-7; tentatively, D is TRBD1 (5 bases). CDR3 length: 16 residues. Trimming pared 3 bases from V and 7 bases from J, leaving 22 bases between. Germline lookup yields CDR1 MNHNS and CDR2 SASEGT. CDR3 region: CASSDPRQPPYNEQYF. CDR3 DNA sequence: TGTGCCAGCAGTGACCCTCGACAGCCTCCCTACAATGAGCAGTACTTC.

In its sample, this clonotype was seen a few times. CDR3 coding DNA: TGCAGCGCAAGCCCCGCGGCCCAAGAGACCCAGTACTTC. It is translated as CSASPAAQETQYF. V and J are TRBV29-1 and TRBJ2-5; the D is unclear. Between the trimmed V and J ends, which lost 7 bases and 1 base, there was a span of 13 bases. This CDR3 has 13 amino acids. CDR1 SQVTM and CDR2 ANQGSEA come from the germline V gene.

This clonotype was detected only a few times. The rearrangement joins TRBV6-2 or TRBV6-3 to TRBJ2-7; D may be TRBD1 or TRBD2 (5 bases each). Germline CDR1 MNHEY, CDR2 SVGEGT. The CDR3 totals 14 residues. Trimming left V 10 bases short and J 4 bases short, with 20 bases between. DNA of the CDR3: TGTGCCACCCAACAGGAGGCGGAGGTGTACGAGCAGTACTTC. It specifies CATQQEAEVYEQYF.

V and J are TRBV20-1 and TRBJ2-5, with D unresolved. The CDR3 is 14 residues long. The V end was cut by 5 bases, the J end by 1 base, with 14 bases between. Germline CDR1 DFQATT, CDR2 SNEGSKA (reference sequence). CDR3 sequence: CSAAPVATQETQYF. DNA of the CDR3: TGCAGTGCTGCCCCCGTTGCCACCCAAGAGACCCAGTACTTC.

Notes on this clonotype: Given the absence of the conserved phenylalanine or tryptophan at the CDR3 end, a read error is likely. This chain uses TRBV12-5 with TRBJ2-1; 13 bases match TRBD2. CDR1 is LGHNT, CDR2 FRNRAP, per germline. Trimming cost V 6 bases and J 3 bases; bases outside gene matches: 5. CDR3 length: 16 amino acids. This CDR3 reads CASGLRLAGGYNEQFL. CDR3 DNA: TGTGCTAGTGGCCTTCGACTAGCGGGAGGCTACAATGAGCAGTTCTTA.

This clonotype was counted only a few times. The rearrangement joins TRBV10-3 to TRBJ2-1, with 9 nucleotides matching TRBD2. The CDR3 contains 13 residues. Germline V gene lookup returns CDR1 ENHRY and CDR2 SYGVKD. Germline trimming cut 10 bases from V and 4 bases from J; bases unmatched to any gene: 5. The DNA of the CDR3 is TGTGCCAGTGTAGCGGGAGTGTACAATGAGCAGTTCTTC. Encoded protein: CASVAGVYNEQFF.

J is TRBJ2-2 and V is TRBV6-5, with 8 nucleotides matching TRBD1. The germline gives CDR1 MNHEY, CDR2 SVGAGI. The CDR3 length is 14 residues. J lost 5 bases, V lost 6 bases, and 5 bases had no gene match. The CDR3 bases are TGTGCCAGCAGCGGACAGGGAATTACCGGGGAGCTGTTTTTT. It specifies CASSGQGITGELFF.

This clonotype came up a few times. V is TRBV6-6 and J is TRBJ2-3; unclear D gene. The CDR3 is made up of 16 amino acids. Deletions cut 6 bases from V and 3 bases from J, with 19 bases between. From germline, CDR1 is MNHNY and CDR2 SVGAGI (reference sequence). The CDR3 DNA reads as TGTGCCAGCAGCTATTATGTGGAGCGAGCAACAGATACGCAGTATTTT. Encoded protein: CASSYYVERATDTQYF.

The chain recombines TRBV12-3 or TRBV12-4 with TRBJ1-1; 7 positions agree with TRBD1. The CDR3 is 15 residues long. The junction had 7 bases not matched to a gene; V was cut back by 5 bases and J by 1 base. CDR3 amino acids: CASSPNRGPNTEAFF. In nucleotides, the CDR3 is TGTGCCAGCAGTCCAAACAGGGGACCGAACACTGAAGCTTTCTTT.